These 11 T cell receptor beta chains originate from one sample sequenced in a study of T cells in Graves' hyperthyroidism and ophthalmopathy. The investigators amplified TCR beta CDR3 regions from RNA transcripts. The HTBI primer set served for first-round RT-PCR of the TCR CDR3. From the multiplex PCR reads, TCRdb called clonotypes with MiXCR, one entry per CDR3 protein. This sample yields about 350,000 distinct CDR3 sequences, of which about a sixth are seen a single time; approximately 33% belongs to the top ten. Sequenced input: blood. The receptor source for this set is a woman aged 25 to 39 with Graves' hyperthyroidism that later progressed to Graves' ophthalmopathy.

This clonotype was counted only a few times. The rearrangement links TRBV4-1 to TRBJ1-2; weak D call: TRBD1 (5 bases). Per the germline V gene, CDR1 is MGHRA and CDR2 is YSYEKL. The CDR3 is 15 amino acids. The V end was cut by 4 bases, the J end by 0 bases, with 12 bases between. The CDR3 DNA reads TGCGCCAGCAGCCCCCTGCAGGGATCTAACTATGGCTACACCTTC. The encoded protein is CASSPLQGSNYGYTF.

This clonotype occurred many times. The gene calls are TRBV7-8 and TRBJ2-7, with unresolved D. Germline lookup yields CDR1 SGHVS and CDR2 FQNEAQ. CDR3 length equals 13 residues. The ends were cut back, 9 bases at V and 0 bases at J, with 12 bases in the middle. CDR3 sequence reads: CASRTRDSYEQYF. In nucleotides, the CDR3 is TGTGCCAGTAGAACCAGAGACTCCTACGAGCAGTACTTC.

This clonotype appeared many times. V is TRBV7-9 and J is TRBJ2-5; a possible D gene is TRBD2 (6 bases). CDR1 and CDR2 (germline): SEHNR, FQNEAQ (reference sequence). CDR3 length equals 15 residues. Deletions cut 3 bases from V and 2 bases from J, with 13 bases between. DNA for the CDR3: TGTGCCAGCAGCTTCGGGGGTGGGAGTCAAGAGACCCAGTACTTC. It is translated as CASSFGGGSQETQYF.

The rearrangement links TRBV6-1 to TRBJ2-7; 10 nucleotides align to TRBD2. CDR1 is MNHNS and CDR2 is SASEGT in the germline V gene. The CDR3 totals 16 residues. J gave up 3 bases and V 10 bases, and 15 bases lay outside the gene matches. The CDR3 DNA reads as TGTGCCACCGGGCGACTAGCGGGTGGATTTCTCTACGAGCAGTACTTC. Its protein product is CATGRLAGGFLYEQYF.

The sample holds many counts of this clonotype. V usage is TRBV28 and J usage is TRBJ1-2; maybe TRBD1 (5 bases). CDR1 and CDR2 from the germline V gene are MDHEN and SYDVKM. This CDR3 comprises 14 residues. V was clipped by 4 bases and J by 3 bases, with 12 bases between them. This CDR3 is CASSSLGGDYGYTF. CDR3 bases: TGTGCCAGCAGTTCCCTGGGAGGGGACTATGGCTACACCTTC.

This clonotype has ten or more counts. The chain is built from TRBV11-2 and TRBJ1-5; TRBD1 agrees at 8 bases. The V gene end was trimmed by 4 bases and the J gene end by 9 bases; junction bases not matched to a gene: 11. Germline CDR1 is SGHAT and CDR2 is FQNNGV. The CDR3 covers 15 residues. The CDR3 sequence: CASSSDRGRSLPQHF. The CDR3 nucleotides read TGTGCCAGCAGCTCCGACAGGGGACGGTCTCTGCCCCAGCATTTT.

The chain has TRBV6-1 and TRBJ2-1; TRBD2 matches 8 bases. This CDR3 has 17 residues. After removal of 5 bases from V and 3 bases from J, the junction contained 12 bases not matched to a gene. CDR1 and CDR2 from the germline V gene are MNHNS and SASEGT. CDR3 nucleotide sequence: TGTGCCAGCAGTTCCGCGCGGGAAGCGGGGGTCTACAATGAGCAGTTCTTC. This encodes CASSSAREAGVYNEQFF.

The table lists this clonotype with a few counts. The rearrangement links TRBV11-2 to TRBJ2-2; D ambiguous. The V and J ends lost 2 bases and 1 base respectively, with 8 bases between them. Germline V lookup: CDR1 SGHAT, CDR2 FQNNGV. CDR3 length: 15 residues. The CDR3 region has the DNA TGTGCCAGCAGCTTAAGGCTAAAGAACACCGGGGAGCTGTTTTTT. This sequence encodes CASSLRLKNTGELFF.

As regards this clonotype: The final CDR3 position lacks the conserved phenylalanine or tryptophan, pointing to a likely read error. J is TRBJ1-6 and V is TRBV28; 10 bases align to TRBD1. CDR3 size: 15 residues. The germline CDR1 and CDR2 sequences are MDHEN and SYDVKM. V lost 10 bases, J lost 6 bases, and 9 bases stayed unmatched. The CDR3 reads CATSNRDRGNSPLHL. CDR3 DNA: TGTGCCACCTCCAACCGGGACAGGGGTAATTCACCCCTCCACCTT.

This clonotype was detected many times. The CDR3: CASSSYSRQDNEKLFF. CDR3 nucleotide sequence: TGTGCCAGCAGCTCCTATTCGCGGCAAGATAATGAAAAACTGTTTTTT. J is TRBJ1-4 and V is TRBV7-2; no clear D gene. V lost 4 bases, J lost 4 bases, and 16 bases lay in between. This CDR3 spans 16 amino acids. Per the germline V gene, CDR1 is SGHTA and CDR2 is FQGNSA.

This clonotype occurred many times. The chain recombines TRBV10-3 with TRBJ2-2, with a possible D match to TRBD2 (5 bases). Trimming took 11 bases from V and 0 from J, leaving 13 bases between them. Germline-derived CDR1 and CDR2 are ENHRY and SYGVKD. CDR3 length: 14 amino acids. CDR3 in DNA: TGTGCCGGCCGGTTGGAGGCGAACACCGGGGAGCTGTTTTTT. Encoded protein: CAGRLEANTGELFF.